Below, one TCR delta chain is given with its context. These data originate in a study of gamma-delta T cells after stem cell transplantation. TCRdb re-processed the RT-PCR reads via CATT. The sample has over 1,500 delta-chain clones, roughly 30% seen once. Germline lookup yields CDR1 GEAIGNYY and CDR2 EKD. The CDR3 is 20 amino acids. Trimming took off 3 bases at V and 19 bases at J, with 39 bases between the two ends. The chain carries TRDV2 and TRDJ3, with D perhaps matching TRDD3 (6 bases). The sequence was obtained from a human donor. It is not recorded whose cells these are; they may come from a transplant donor. The sample was gamma-delta T cells. DNA for the CDR3: TGTGCCTGTGACCGGACCCCTCTTTCTGGGGCACTGATGGACACCCTACAAATGTTTTTC. Translation gives CACDRTPLSGALMDTLQMFF.